This T cell receptor beta chain came from a study of CD8 T cells in ankylosing spondylitis. This clonotype has ten or more counts. Its target is unknown. From the 5' RACE reads, TCRdb called clonotypes with MiXCR, one entry per CDR3 protein. The sample has some 200,000 distinct CDR3 sequences; about 26% are singletons. The CDR3 spans 16 residues. Trimming cost V 1 base and J 0 bases, with 10 bases left between them. The germline CDR1 and CDR2 sequences are MNHNS and SASEGT. Regarding the study as a whole: For ankylosing spondylitis blood, a TCR beta motif of seven to nine highly homologous variants appeared characteristic.

The chain joins TRBV6-1 to TRBJ1-3; TRBD1 is a possible D gene (5 bases). The sequenced sample consisted of blood, either unsorted or a sorted T cell fraction (not recorded which). The TCR originated in a male donor with ankylosing spondylitis or in good health (not recorded which). CDR3 nucleotides: TGTGCCAGCAGTGAAGTTTATAGGGGCTCTGGAAACACCATATATTTT. Translation gives CASSEVYRGSGNTIYF.